A single sample gave rise to the 4 T cell receptor beta chains below, sequenced in a study of monozygotic twins with cystic fibrosis. Clones were read by immunoSEQ multiplex PCR, and TCRdb kept only the in-frame ones, dropping some. In the table there are about 39,000 clones, just over 90% of which are singletons. The sequenced sample was blood. These receptors were obtained from a boy between 2 and 10 years old with cystic fibrosis.

This rearrangement joins TRBV6-5 to TRBJ2-3; 10 bases map to TRBD1. This CDR3 comprises 15 residues. From germline, CDR1 is MNHEY and CDR2 SVGAGI. J gave up 6 bases and V 4 bases, and 7 bases lay outside the gene matches. The CDR3 protein is CASSWTGGERDTQYF. The CDR3 region has the DNA TGTGCCAGCAGTTGGACAGGGGGAGAAAGGGATACGCAGTATTTT.

The V gene is TRBV9, the J gene TRBJ2-7, with D unresolved. Trimming pared 3 bases from V and 2 bases from J, leaving 9 bases between. This CDR3 has 13 amino acids. Germline CDR1 is SGDLS and CDR2 is YYNGEE. CDR3 loop: CASSAHPTYEQYF. CDR3 in DNA: TGTGCCAGCAGCGCACACCCGACCTACGAGCAGTACTTC. The variable domain in full, completed from reference TRBV9 and TRBJ2-7, reads DSGVTQTPKHLITATGQRVTLRCSPRSGDLSVYWYQQSLDQGLQFLIQYYNGEERAKGNILERFSAQQFPDLHSELNLSSLELGDSALYFCASSAHPTYEQYFGPGTRLTVT.

This rearrangement joins TRBV13 to TRBJ2-7; TRBD1 is a possible D gene (7 bases). Between the trimmed V and J ends, which lost 8 bases and 1 base, there was a span of 15 bases. The CDR3 totals 14 residues. Germline CDR1 reads PRHDT; CDR2 reads FYEKMQ (reference sequence). This CDR3 reads CASGSGDRSYEQYF. The DNA of the CDR3 is TGTGCCAGCGGGTCGGGGGACAGATCCTACGAGCAGTACTTC.

The chain couples TRBV5-6 to TRBJ2-1; D may be TRBD1 (5 bases). Germline V CDR1 and CDR2: SGHDT, YYEEEE. This CDR3 has 13 residues. Trimming stripped 4 bases from V and 14 bases from J, with 19 bases between. The CDR3 loop reads CASSLQLGPGKFF. The CDR3 nucleotides are TGTGCCAGCAGCCTCCAGTTAGGACCAGGGAAGTTCTTC.